This TCR beta chain stems from a study of blood T cell repertoires in COVID-19. Methods used by the authors: Quantification of nucleated cells was approximated via reference gene primer amplification. Sequenced by immunoSEQ multiplex PCR; TCRdb stores in-frame clones only, minus some. The V and J calls and the clone size are those of that table, but D and trimming were determined from the DNA. The sample consists of around 140,000 clones, around 84% of them appearing once. In this sample, this clone turned up once. This CDR3 is 17 amino acids long. Germline-derived CDR1 and CDR2 are SEHNR and FQNEAQ (reference sequence). V shed 2 bases, J shed 8 bases, and the junction held 13 bases outside the gene matches.

The origin of this receptor is a human donor with acute or convalescent COVID-19. The donor label of this sample is uncertain. Sequenced material: peripheral blood. The V and J genes are TRBV7-9 and TRBJ2-1; TRBD1 matches at 9 bases. CDR3 sequence reads: CASSLTSGTGTSYEQFF. The CDR3 bases are TGTGCCAGCAGCTTAACATCCGGGACAGGGACATCGTATGAGCAGTTCTTC. The full variable domain, in which reference TRBV7-9 and TRBJ2-1 provide the parts outside the CDR3, is DTGVSQNPRHKITKRGQNVTFRCDPISEHNRLYWYRQTLGQGPEFLTYFQNEAQLEKSRLLSDRFSAERPKGSFSTLEIQRTEQGDSAMYLCASSLTSGTGTSYEQFFGPGTRLTVL.